The table lists the clone carrying this T cell receptor (beta chain) with a few counts. The data derive from a study of blood T cell repertoires in COVID-19. About the study: Spain, Italy and the United States supplied samples that represented acute and convalescent COVID-19.

Per the germline V gene, CDR1 is KGHSH and CDR2 is LQKENI. The CDR3 is 16 amino acids. J was trimmed by 3 bases and V by 4 bases; bases with no gene match: 11. Authors' analysis steps: Estimated nucleated cell counts came from reference gene primer amplification. Data came from immunoSEQ multiplex PCR; TCRdb stores just in-frame clones and leaves some out. D and trimming were read from the DNA, whereas the V and J calls and clone size are those reported in that table. Here the sample spans fewer than 250,000 clones, roughly 83% being singletons. The TCR was taken from a woman aged 70-85 years with active or convalescent COVID-19. The chain employs TRBV18 and TRBJ1-1; 7 bases match TRBD1. Specimen: peripheral blood. The CDR3 region is CASSQRQPRGDTEAFF. The CDR3 DNA reads as TGTGCCAGCTCACAACGCCAACCCAGGGGGGACACTGAAGCTTTCTTT.